The source of this TCR beta chain is a study of OX40 agonist ivuxolimab in advanced cancers. Study context: The drug used for patients, ivuxolimab, was an agonistic anti-OX40 (CD134) antibody. Broader study findings: CD4+ T cells averaged fewer expanded clones than CD8+ T cells. Low normalized T-cell clonal expansion was additionally recorded for some nonresponders.

V was clipped by 1 base and J by 11 bases, with 14 bases between them. The CDR3 totals 14 residues. The germline CDR1 and CDR2 sequences are LNHNV and YYDKDF (reference sequence). Generated by immunoSEQ multiplex PCR, the TCRdb table keeps only in-frame clones and is missing some. The profile covers over 150,000 clones, with 85% to 95% appearing a single time and just over 0.3% taken by the ten largest. With respect to this clone: Its specificity is unknown.

The chain uses TRBV15 and TRBJ1-4, with a weak D call TRBD1 (5 bases). This receptor was obtained from an adult with an advanced solid tumor such as melanoma, head and neck, liver or kidney cancer. Specimen: CD4+ or CD8+ T cells sorted from blood, collected in a trial of the OX40 agonist ivuxolimab. The CDR3 reads CATSRVGTAGKLFF. DNA for the CDR3: TGTGCCACCAGCAGAGTAGGGACCGCGGGGAAACTGTTTTTT.